Listed below are T cell receptor beta chains from one sample, sequenced in a study of T cell changes during pregnancy in multiple sclerosis. Libraries were prepared by immunoSEQ multiplex PCR; TCRdb keeps only in-frame clonotypes and omits some of them. The data contain about 94,000 clones, just under 95% of them seen just once; the ten biggest clones take up more than 0.8%. This material consisted of peripheral blood, taken in the third trimester of pregnancy. The receptors derive from a female donor with multiple sclerosis, enrolled in a pregnancy study. Both conserved end residues are part of each CDR3. The order of the fields is D gene, clone size, J gene, V gene, CDR3 DNA, CDR3 protein. A D gene is named only where the DNA matches it firmly. Size tells how often a clone was seen (once, few, many) or the class of an expanded clone, and some rows leave it out.

D: -; size: -; J: TRBJ2-7; V: TRBV9; DNA: TGTGCCAGCGGTCGAGGTAGCGACGAGCAGTACTTC; CDR3: CASGRGSDEQYF
D: -; size: -; J: TRBJ1-1; V: TRBV27; DNA: TGTGCCAGCAGTTTGTCAGGGATGGTAGGAGCTTTCTTT; CDR3: CASSLSGMVGAFF
D: TRBD1; size: -; J: TRBJ1-1; V: TRBV2; DNA: TGTGCCAGCAGTGACGAGACAGGGGGTCTGAACACTGAAGCTTTCTTT; CDR3: CASSDETGGLNTEAFF
D: TRBD1; size: -; J: TRBJ1-5; V: TRBV19; DNA: TGTGCCAGTTTGGGACAGGGGCAGCGCAATCAGCCCCAGCATTTT; CDR3: CASLGQGQRNQPQHF
D: TRBD1; size: -; J: TRBJ2-2; V: TRBV18; DNA: TGTGCCAGCTCTTCACCAAGGGGACAGGGCGGCCTGTCCGGGGAGCTGTTTTTT; CDR3: CASSSPRGQGGLSGELFF
D: TRBD2; size: -; J: TRBJ2-3; V: TRBV19; DNA: TGTGCCAGCGCTTGGGCGGGGGGGTACGCAGATACGCAGTATTTT; CDR3: CASAWAGGYADTQYF
D: -; size: -; J: TRBJ1-4; V: TRBV7-6; DNA: TGTGCCAGCAGCGGGAGGGAGGCGGTTTTTTTACGTGAAAAACTGTTTTTT; CDR3: CASSGREAVFLREKLFF
D: TRBD2; size: -; J: TRBJ2-1; V: TRBV4-1; DNA: TGCGCCAGCAGCCAAGGTGCGGGGGGCTCCTACAATGAGCAGTTCTTC; CDR3: CASSQGAGGSYNEQFF
D: TRBD2; size: -; J: TRBJ2-7; V: TRBV27; DNA: TGTGCCAGCAGTTCGGGACTAACCTACGAGCAGTACTTC; CDR3: CASSSGLTYEQYF
D: TRBD2; size: -; J: TRBJ2-2; V: TRBV7-9; DNA: TGTGCCAGCAGCTCCTCCGGGACTAGCGGGAGCCCCGGGGAGCTGTTTTTT; CDR3: CASSSSGTSGSPGELFF
D: -; size: -; J: TRBJ2-7; V: TRBV7-6; DNA: TGTGCCAGCAGCTTGCAGGGTGCCTACGAGCAGTACTTC; CDR3: CASSLQGAYEQYF
D: TRBD2; size: -; J: TRBJ2-3; V: TRBV6-1; DNA: TGTGCCAGCAGTGCCGGGACTAGCGGGTCAGATACGCAGTATTTT; CDR3: CASSAGTSGSDTQYF
D: -; size: -; J: TRBJ1-1; V: TRBV13; DNA: TGTGCCAGCAGCTTAAGGCAGGGGCGCAACACTGAAGCTTTCTTT; CDR3: CASSLRQGRNTEAFF
D: TRBD2; size: -; J: TRBJ2-2; V: TRBV5-4; DNA: TGTGCCAGCAGCTTGAAGCGGGAGATACCCGGGGAGCTGTTTTTT; CDR3: CASSLKREIPGELFF
D: TRBD1; size: -; J: TRBJ2-2; V: TRBV25-1; DNA: TGTGCCAGCAGTGAATATGCGACAGGGGGGGTCGGGGAGCTGTTTTTT; CDR3: CASSEYATGGVGELFF
D: -; size: -; J: TRBJ2-4; V: TRBV12-5; DNA: TGTGCTAGTGGCCCGAACAGTCCTCTAGCCAAAAACATTCAGTACTTC; CDR3: CASGPNSPLAKNIQYF
D: -; size: -; J: TRBJ2-3; V: TRBV7-9; DNA: TGTGCCAGCAGCCGAGCGACTAGCACAGATACGCAGTATTTT; CDR3: CASSRATSTDTQYF
D: -; size: -; J: TRBJ2-3; V: TRBV6-1; DNA: TGTGCCAGCGTGCGGGGCACAGATACGCAGTATTTT; CDR3: CASVRGTDTQYF
D: -; size: once; J: TRBJ2-1; V: TRBV30; DNA: TGTGCCTGGAGTGTAGGAGCCCGCTATGAGCAGTTCTTC; CDR3: CAWSVGARYEQFF
D: TRBD2; size: -; J: TRBJ2-5; V: TRBV15; DNA: TGTGCCACCAGCAGAGTTGCGGGAGGTGGCGAAGAGACCCAGTACTTC; CDR3: CATSRVAGGGEETQYF
D: -; size: -; J: TRBJ2-7; V: TRBV19; DNA: TGTGCCAGTGGTCAGGGCTACGAGCAGTACTTC; CDR3: CASGQGYEQYF
D: -; size: -; J: TRBJ2-7; V: TRBV7-8; DNA: TGTGCCAGCAGCTTAGGTAGCTACGAGCAGTACTTC; CDR3: CASSLGSYEQYF
D: -; size: -; J: TRBJ2-2; V: TRBV7-9; DNA: TGTGCCTCCCGGACAGTACAGAACACCGGGGAGCTGTTTTTT; CDR3: CASRTVQNTGELFF
D: TRBD1; size: -; J: TRBJ2-7; V: TRBV6-6; DNA: TGTGCCAGCAGTTACCCCGGACAGGGAGACGAGCAGTACTTC; CDR3: CASSYPGQGDEQYF
D: TRBD1; size: -; J: TRBJ1-2; V: TRBV6-5; DNA: TGTGCCAGCGATCCAGGGGGCTATGGCTACACCTTC; CDR3: CASDPGGYGYTF
D: TRBD2; size: -; J: TRBJ2-1; V: TRBV30; DNA: TGTGCCTTCTACCGTGCGGGAGGATTCAATGAGCAGTTCTTC; CDR3: CAFYRAGGFNEQFF
D: TRBD2; size: -; J: TRBJ2-1; V: TRBV9; DNA: TGTGCCAGCAGCCCACTAGCGGGGCACAATGAGCAGTTCTTC; CDR3: CASSPLAGHNEQFF
D: -; size: once; J: TRBJ1-5; V: TRBV23-1; DNA: TGCGCCAGCACCCATTGGGGGGGCGCCGACGGTCAGCCCCAGCATTTT; CDR3: CASTHWGGADGQPQHF
D: TRBD1; size: -; J: TRBJ1-1; V: TRBV6-6; DNA: TGTGCCAGCAGACCACAGGGGGACGTGAACACTGAAGCTTTCTTT; CDR3: CASRPQGDVNTEAFF
D: -; size: -; J: TRBJ2-1; V: TRBV5-1; DNA: TGCGCCAGCAGCACACTGGCAGGATCCTCCTACAATGAGCAGTTCTTC; CDR3: CASSTLAGSSYNEQFF
D: TRBD1; size: -; J: TRBJ2-3; V: TRBV2; DNA: TGTGCCAGCAGTCTGACAGGGGGGTTAACAGATACGCAGTATTTT; CDR3: CASSLTGGLTDTQYF
D: -; size: few; J: TRBJ1-1; V: TRBV19; DNA: TGTGCCAGTAACGGTCCTCCTCACACTGAAGCTTTCTTT; CDR3: CASNGPPHTEAFF
D: -; size: -; J: TRBJ2-2; V: TRBV7-9; DNA: TGTGCCAGCAGCTTAGCGGGAGGTTTGTTCGGGGAGCTGTTTTTT; CDR3: CASSLAGGLFGELFF
D: -; size: -; J: TRBJ1-1; V: TRBV27; DNA: TGTGCCAGCAGTACCCGGACAGCAAGGGGAACTGAAGCTTTCTTT; CDR3: CASSTRTARGTEAFF
D: TRBD1; size: -; J: TRBJ2-2; V: TRBV4-2; DNA: TGTGCCAGCAGCCTTCGACAGGGGGAGTCGAGGGAGCTGTTTTTT; CDR3: CASSLRQGESRELFF
D: -; size: -; J: TRBJ2-2; V: TRBV5-1; DNA: TGCGCCAGCAGCTTACGACTAGCCGGGGAGCTGTTTTTT; CDR3: CASSLRLAGELFF
D: -; size: -; J: TRBJ2-2; V: TRBV19; DNA: TGTGCCAGTAGTCGGGTGAGGGGGACCACCGGGGAGCTGTTTTTT; CDR3: CASSRVRGTTGELFF
D: TRBD1; size: -; J: TRBJ2-4; V: TRBV7-6; DNA: TGTGCCAGCAGCGGGACAGGGTCGGAAAACATTCAGTACTTC; CDR3: CASSGTGSENIQYF
D: TRBD2; size: -; J: TRBJ2-2; V: TRBV5-1; DNA: TGCGCCAGCAGCTTGGGGCTAGCGGGAGGGACCGGGGAGCTGTTTTTT; CDR3: CASSLGLAGGTGELFF
D: -; size: once; J: TRBJ1-2; V: TRBV5-4; DNA: TGTGCCAGCAGCCCTACCCCAGGGGATTTCGGCTACACCTTC; CDR3: CASSPTPGDFGYTF
D: -; size: -; J: TRBJ2-4; V: TRBV18; DNA: TGTGCCAGCTCACGCGTGTTACAGGGCGGCAAAAACATTCAGTACTTC; CDR3: CASSRVLQGGKNIQYF
D: TRBD2; size: -; J: TRBJ2-1; V: TRBV5-1; DNA: TGCGCCAGCAGCCCTAGCGGGAGGGCATCCTACAATGAGCAGTTCTTC; CDR3: CASSPSGRASYNEQFF
D: -; size: -; J: TRBJ2-1; V: TRBV2; DNA: TGTGCCAGCAGTGACGGTAGCTCCTACAATGAGCAGTTCTTC; CDR3: CASSDGSSYNEQFF
D: TRBD2; size: -; J: TRBJ2-7; V: TRBV7-6; DNA: TGTGCCAGCAGACCTCTAGCGGGGGACTCCTACGAGCAGTACTTC; CDR3: CASRPLAGDSYEQYF
D: TRBD2; size: -; J: TRBJ2-7; V: TRBV27; DNA: TGTGCCAGCAGACTCCCCGGGACTAGCTTTCACGAGCAGTACTTC; CDR3: CASRLPGTSFHEQYF
D: -; size: few; J: TRBJ1-2; V: TRBV2; DNA: TGTGCCAGCAGACCGACAGTTTCTAGCTATGGCTACACCTTC; CDR3: CASRPTVSSYGYTF
D: TRBD2; size: -; J: TRBJ2-3; V: TRBV12-5; DNA: TGTGCTAGTGGTTTGGTACCGACATCATCAGCGGGAGGGCATACGCAGTATTTT; CDR3: CASGLVPTSSAGGHTQYF
D: -; size: -; J: TRBJ1-5; V: TRBV30; DNA: TGTGCCTGGAGGGGAAAAGGGGTTATCGGTCAGCCCCAGCATTTT; CDR3: CAWRGKGVIGQPQHF
D: -; size: -; J: TRBJ2-2; V: TRBV27; DNA: TGTGCCAGCAGTTTAGAGGGTGTCGGGGAGCTGTTTTTT; CDR3: CASSLEGVGELFF
D: TRBD1; size: -; J: TRBJ2-5; V: TRBV4-2; DNA: TGTGCCAGCAGCCAAGTCCCAGGGGGCATGGAGACCCAGTACTTC; CDR3: CASSQVPGGMETQYF
D: -; size: -; J: TRBJ1-2; V: TRBV25-1; DNA: TGTGCCAGCAGTCCTGCGCGCGGGGGCTTCTATGGCTACACCTTC; CDR3: CASSPARGGFYGYTF
D: TRBD2; size: -; J: TRBJ2-1; V: TRBV19; DNA: TGTGCCAGTAGTATACTAGCGGGATCGGTCGCTGGGGGTAAGGCCTACAATGAGCAGTTCTTC; CDR3: CASSILAGSVAGGKAYNEQFF
D: TRBD1; size: -; J: TRBJ2-5; V: TRBV11-2; DNA: TGTGCCAGCAGCTTAGGACAGGGCCAAGAGACCCAGTACTTC; CDR3: CASSLGQGQETQYF
D: TRBD2; size: -; J: TRBJ2-1; V: TRBV7-9; DNA: TGTGCCAGCAGCGCGGGACTAGCGGGAGTTAGGGGCAATGAGCAGTTCTTC; CDR3: CASSAGLAGVRGNEQFF
D: -; size: -; J: TRBJ2-7; V: TRBV21-1; DNA: TGTGCCAGCACGGGGGAGGCTGGCGAGCAGTACTTC; CDR3: CASTGEAGEQYF